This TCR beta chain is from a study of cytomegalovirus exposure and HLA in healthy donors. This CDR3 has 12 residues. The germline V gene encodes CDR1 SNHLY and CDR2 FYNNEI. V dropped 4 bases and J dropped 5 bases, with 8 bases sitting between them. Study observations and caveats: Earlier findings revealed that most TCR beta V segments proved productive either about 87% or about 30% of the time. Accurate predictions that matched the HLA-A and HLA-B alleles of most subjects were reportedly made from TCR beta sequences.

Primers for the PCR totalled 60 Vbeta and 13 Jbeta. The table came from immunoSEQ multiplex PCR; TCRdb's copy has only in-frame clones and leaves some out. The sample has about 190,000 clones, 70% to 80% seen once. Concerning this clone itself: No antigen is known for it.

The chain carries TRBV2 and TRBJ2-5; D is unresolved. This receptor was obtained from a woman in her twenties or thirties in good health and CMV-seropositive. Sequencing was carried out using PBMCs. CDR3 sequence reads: CASSANRETQYF. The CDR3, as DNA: TGTGCCAGCAGTGCGAACCGGGAGACCCAGTACTTC.